This TCR beta chain was found in a study of glioma-infiltrating T cells. Study results and limitations: Gliomas, especially low-grade, showed above-expected tissue-blood divergence; non-neoplastic patients showed below. Only very few CDR3 sequences appeared in both tissue and blood.

Using RNA template, CDR3s of TCR alpha and beta were amplified with iRepertoire arm-PCR. Tissue mRNA or PBMC total RNA, about 85-400 ng, went into one-step reverse transcription and amplification. TCRdb independently ran MiXCR on the multiplex PCR reads; one entry per CDR3 protein. The sample has around 93,000 distinct CDR3 sequences, around 42% seen once. In its sample, this clonotype was seen many times. The antigen is unknown. The TCR originated in a human donor with low-grade glioma or glioblastoma, undergoing nonglioma brain surgery, or in good health (not recorded which). The source material was glioma tissue, nonneoplastic brain tissue, or PBMCs (not recorded which).

The chain's CDR3 is CASSFGQETQYF. The CDR3 DNA follows: TGTGCCAGCAGCTTCGGCCAAGAGACCCAGTACTTC. The rearrangement links TRBV7-2 to TRBJ2-5; D remains unclear. The CDR3 covers 12 residues. V dropped 3 bases and J dropped 1 base, with 3 bases sitting between them. Germline CDR1 SGHTA, CDR2 FQGNSA. Full variable domain (outside the CDR3, taken from reference TRBV7-2 and TRBJ2-5): GAGVSQSPSNKVTEKGKDVELRCDPISGHTALYWYRQSLGQGLEFLIYFQGNSAPDKSGLPSDRFSAERTGGSVSTLTIQRTQQEDSAVYLCASSFGQETQYFGPGTRLLVL.